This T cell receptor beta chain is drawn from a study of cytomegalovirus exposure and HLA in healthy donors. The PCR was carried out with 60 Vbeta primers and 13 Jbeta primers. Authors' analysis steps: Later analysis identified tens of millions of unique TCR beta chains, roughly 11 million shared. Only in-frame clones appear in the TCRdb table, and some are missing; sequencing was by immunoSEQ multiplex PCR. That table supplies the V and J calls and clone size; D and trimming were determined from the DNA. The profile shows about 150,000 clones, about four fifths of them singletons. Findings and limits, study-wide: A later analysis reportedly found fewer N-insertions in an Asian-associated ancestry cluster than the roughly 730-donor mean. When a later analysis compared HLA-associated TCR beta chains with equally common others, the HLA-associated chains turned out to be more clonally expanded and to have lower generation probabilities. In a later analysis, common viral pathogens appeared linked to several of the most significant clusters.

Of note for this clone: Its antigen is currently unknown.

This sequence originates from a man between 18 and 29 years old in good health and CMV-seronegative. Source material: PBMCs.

The CDR3 loop is CASGSRRLAKNIQYF. DNA for the CDR3: TGTGCCAGCGGGAGCAGGAGACTAGCCAAAAACATTCAGTACTTC. The chain combines TRBV5-8 with TRBJ2-4, with D possibly TRBD2 on 5 matching bases. Trimming removed 7 bases from V and 0 bases from J, with 14 bases in between. Germline lookup yields CDR1 SGHTS and CDR2 YDEGEE. The CDR3 sequence is 15 residues long.